This T cell receptor (beta chain) stems from a study of cytomegalovirus exposure and HLA in healthy donors. Trimming removed 0 bases at V and 4 bases at J, with 3 bases between. Germline V gene sequence: CDR1 MNHEY, CDR2 SMNVEV (reference sequence). The CDR3 is 12 amino acids. This clone was counted between two and nine times. The sample holds other DNA sequences that translate to the same CDR3. Data came from immunoSEQ multiplex PCR; TCRdb stores just in-frame clones and leaves some out. The profile covers roughly 110,000 clones, with about 85% appearing a single time and about 2% taken by the ten largest.

This clonotype was sampled from a young woman in good health and CMV-seropositive. The chain employs TRBV27 and TRBJ1-2; unclear D gene. Specimen: PBMCs. CDR3 amino acids: CASSLSGYGYTF. The CDR3, as DNA: TGTGCCAGCAGTTTATCCGGCTATGGCTACACCTTC.